The sequence of this T cell receptor (beta chain) was determined in a study of blood T cell repertoires in COVID-19. The wider study: Donors in the United States, Italy and Spain gave samples during acute or convalescent COVID-19. Nucleic acid was either cDNA or gDNA, and it came from T cells, B-cell-depleted T cells, or PBMCs.

Per the study methods: Quantification of nucleated cells was approximated via reference gene primer amplification. TCRdb keeps only in-frame clones here, not all; method: immunoSEQ multiplex PCR. V and J calls and clone size are those listed in that table; D and trimming were worked out from the DNA. The repertoire has approximately 110,000 clones, less than 85% of them found once; the top ten carry about 4.7%. The CDR3 is 12 amino acids. The V end lost 4 bases, the J end lost 8 bases, and 11 bases lay between the germline ends. Germline CDR1 is MDHEN and CDR2 is SYDVKM. The sequenced material came from peripheral blood. The V call is TRBV28, the J call TRBJ1-2; D not certain. The source of this sequence is a human donor in a cohort sampled during active or convalescent COVID-19. The CDR3 nucleotides are TGTGCCAGCAGTTCCTCGACTATGGGCTACACCTTC. Protein product: CASSSSTMGYTF.